The source of this TCR beta chain is a study of blood T cell repertoires in COVID-19. For the study at large: Sources were T cells, B-cell-depleted T cells, or PBMCs; the material itself was cDNA or gDNA.

Enrollment of patients from Seattle took place during active infection, with longitudinal follow-up. The germline V gene encodes CDR1 MDHEN and CDR2 SYDVKM. The junction had 6 bases not matched to a gene; V was cut back by 5 bases and J by 4 bases. The length of the CDR3 is 15 residues. Authors' analysis steps: Reference gene primer amplification in the assay estimated nucleated cell counts. Libraries were prepared by immunoSEQ multiplex PCR; TCRdb keeps only in-frame clonotypes and omits some of them. The V and J calls and clone size are taken from that table; D and trimming were inferred from the DNA. In the table there are about 480,000 clones, 85% to 90% of which are singletons.

The specimen sequenced was peripheral blood. The V gene is TRBV28, the J gene TRBJ2-7, with 12 bases identical to TRBD2. The receptor was isolated from a woman aged 50 to 60 with COVID-19, enrolled during active disease. The CDR3 spells CASSPSGGAVYEQYF. In DNA form, the CDR3 reads TGTGCCAGCAGTCCTAGCGGGGGGGCCGTGTACGAGCAGTACTTC.